Listed below are T cell receptor beta chains from one sample, sequenced in a study of preoperative IRX-2 immunotherapy in early breast cancer. Produced via immunoSEQ multiplex PCR; TCRdb's table is partial and in-frame only. Of about 89,000 clones listed, about nine tenths are singletons. Sequences were derived from tumor tissue, sampled after IRX-2 immunotherapy. The receptors stem from a human donor with breast cancer. CDR3s include the opening cysteine and the closing phenylalanine or tryptophan. D genes are given only for firm matches. Size tells how often a clone was seen (once, few, many) or the class of an expanded clone, and some rows leave it out.

v_call	d_call	clone_size	j_call	cdr3_nt	cdr3_aa
TRBV6-8	TRBD2	.	TRBJ2-3	TGTGCCATAAGACTAGCGGGGGTGGTAAATACGCAGTATTTT	CAIRLAGVVNTQYF
TRBV18	TRBD2	.	TRBJ2-5	TGTGCCAGCTCACCAAAAGGCGGGGGGGCTTCGGAGACCCAGTACTTC	CASSPKGGGASETQYF
TRBV18	TRBD1	.	TRBJ1-2	TGTGCCAGCTCATCCGACAGGGTCCCGACATCAGCTAACTATGGCTACACCTTC	CASSSDRVPTSANYGYTF
TRBV19	.	.	TRBJ1-6	TGTGCCAGTAGTGGACAGAGGGGATATAATTCACCCCTCCACTTT	CASSGQRGYNSPLHF
TRBV6-8	.	once	TRBJ1-3	TGTGCCAGCACTCCCCACCTTGGTCCTGGAAACACCATATATTTT	CASTPHLGPGNTIYF
TRBV22-1	.	.	TRBJ2-7	TGTGCCAGCAGTTTAACACCTCCTTCTAGCGGGAGGGCCACTGGCGAGCAGTACTTC	CASSLTPPSSGRATGEQYF
TRBV6-8	.	.	TRBJ2-1	TGTGCCAGCAAACCTTACGTTAAAGATGAGCAGTTCTTC	CASKPYVKDEQFF
TRBV19	.	.	TRBJ2-7	TGTGCCAGTAGTTCACGACCGAGCTACGAGCAGTACTTC	CASSSRPSYEQYF
TRBV30	TRBD1	once	TRBJ1-5	TGTGCCTGGGGGACAGCCCGAAATCAGCCCCAGCATTTT	CAWGTARNQPQHF
TRBV7-7	TRBD1	.	TRBJ2-7	TGTGCCAGCAGCAATGGACAGGGCGCCTACGAGCAGTACTTC	CASSNGQGAYEQYF
TRBV6-4	.	.	TRBJ2-1	TGTGCCAGCAGTTACCGATCCGGGACCTACAATGAGCAGTTCTTC	CASSYRSGTYNEQFF
TRBV1	.	.	TRBJ2-1	TGCGCCAGCAGCCAAGTGGAGCGCGACAATGAGCAGTTCTTC	CASSQVERDNEQFF
TRBV11-3	TRBD2	.	TRBJ2-1	TGTGCCAGCCCCGGGCGGGAGGGCCTATGGGATGAGCAGTTCTTC	CASPGREGLWDEQFF
TRBV11-3	.	.	TRBJ1-5	TGTGCCAGCAGCAGAGACACAGGTGGTCAGCCCCAGCATTTT	CASSRDTGGQPQHF
TRBV5-1	TRBD2	.	TRBJ2-1	TGCGCCAGCAGGGGTAGCGGGACCCTCTCCTACAATGAGCAGTTCTTC	CASRGSGTLSYNEQFF
TRBV28	.	.	TRBJ2-7	TGTGCCAGCAGTTCGGTGTTCGACAGGACTGCCTACGAGCAGTACTTC	CASSSVFDRTAYEQYF
TRBV28	.	.	TRBJ2-5	TGTGCCAGCAGCTCCGGGGACCCCGGGGAGACCCAGTACTTC	CASSSGDPGETQYF
TRBV15	TRBD1	.	TRBJ2-1	TGTGCCACCAGCAGATCCGACAGGGCCAGATACAATGAGCAGTTCTTC	CATSRSDRARYNEQFF
TRBV5-1	.	.	TRBJ2-2	TGCGCCAGCAGTTTCGGAGGGCCGGATACCGGGGAGCTGTTTTTT	CASSFGGPDTGELFF
TRBV28	.	.	TRBJ2-3	TGTGCCAGCAGCAAGGACGGGTCAGATACGCAGTATTTT	CASSKDGSDTQYF
TRBV30	TRBD2	.	TRBJ2-7	TGTGCCTGGAGTGCGCAGACCGGGACTAGCGGGAGGGATCCGTACGAGCAGTACTTC	CAWSAQTGTSGRDPYEQYF
TRBV28	.	.	TRBJ1-2	TGTGCCAGCAGCGTAGGGTCCACCTATGGCTACACCTTC	CASSVGSTYGYTF
TRBV28	.	.	TRBJ2-7	TGTGCCAGCAGTTCTAGGGCTAGCGTAACCTACGAGCAGTACTTC	CASSSRASVTYEQYF
TRBV28	TRBD1	.	TRBJ2-2	TGTGCCAGCGGGGGGACAGGGGTTCCCGGGGAGCTGTTTTTT	CASGGTGVPGELFF
TRBV28	.	.	TRBJ1-1	TGTGCCAGCAGTTACTCCCGCGGCAGGTTGAACACTGAAGCTTTCTTT	CASSYSRGRLNTEAFF
TRBV19	.	.	TRBJ1-5	TGTGCCAGTAGTGCCCAAACAGGCAATCAGCCCCAGCATTTT	CASSAQTGNQPQHF
TRBV28	.	.	TRBJ1-1	TGTGCCAGCAGTTTATTGACCAGGATGAACACTAAAGCTTTCTTT	CASSLLTRMNTKAFF
TRBV11-3	TRBD1	.	TRBJ1-3	TGTGCCAGCAGCCTTAAACAGGGGATATCGACTGGAAACACCATATATTTT	CASSLKQGISTGNTIYF
TRBV6-8	TRBD2	few	TRBJ2-1	TGTGCCAGCAGTGATAATAGCGGGCCCTACAATGAGCAGTTCTTC	CASSDNSGPYNEQFF
TRBV10-2	.	.	TRBJ2-3	TGCGCCAGCAGTGAGTCATTGGCGGGAATGACAGATACGCAGTATTTT	CASSESLAGMTDTQYF
TRBV9	.	.	TRBJ1-5	TGTGCCAGCAGCCCTACGCAAACAGATCAGCCCCAGCATTTT	CASSPTQTDQPQHF
TRBV28	.	.	TRBJ1-2	TGTGCCAGCAGAACCCCAGGGGTTGACTATGGCTACACCTTC	CASRTPGVDYGYTF
TRBV5-1	TRBD1	.	TRBJ1-2	TGCGCCAGCAGCCCGGAGGGGGCCTACTATGGCTACACCTTC	CASSPEGAYYGYTF
TRBV19	TRBD1	.	TRBJ2-3	TGTGCCAGTCGGACAGGAAGGGATACGCAGTATTTT	CASRTGRDTQYF
TRBV11-3	.	.	TRBJ1-2	TGTGCCAGCAGCCAAGTAGACAACACCCATGGCTACACCTTC	CASSQVDNTHGYTF
TRBV28	.	.	TRBJ2-1	TGTGCCAGCAGTGGGCTAGGGGGAGTTGAGCAGTTCTTC	CASSGLGGVEQFF